These 24 T cell receptor beta chains share one sample of origin, sequenced in a study of spatial heterogeneity in lung cancer. TCRdb fed the 5' RACE reads into MiXCR, producing one record per CDR3 protein. This table has approximately 56,000 distinct CDR3 sequences, roughly 7.4% appearing once. As for time point: blood at routine non-recurrence follow-up after resection. Sequencing of whole RNA from tumor, nontumor lung or frozen PBMC involved no sorting. This material consisted of PBMCs, taken at follow-up. The receptors originated from a female donor with early-stage non-small cell lung cancer.

In this sample, this clonotype turned up many times. V and J are TRBV6-2 or TRBV6-3 and TRBJ2-5; TRBD2 agrees at 12 bases. After removal of 5 bases from V and 2 bases from J, the junction contained 6 bases not matched to a gene. CDR3 size: 16 residues. Looked up from germline, CDR1 is MNHEY and CDR2 is SVGEGT. Here the CDR3 reads CASSPWTSGEQETQYF. DNA of the CDR3: TGTGCCAGCAGTCCGTGGACTAGCGGGGAGCAAGAGACCCAGTACTTC.

This clonotype was observed many times. The V gene is TRBV24-1, the J gene TRBJ2-7; D gene uncertain. V shed 4 bases and J shed 0 bases, with 12 bases lying between them. Germline V gene data show CDR1 as KGHDR and CDR2 as SFDVKD. The CDR3 loop spans 15 amino acids. CDR3 in DNA: TGTGCCACCAGTGAATCGGAGCTAAGCTCCTACGAGCAGTACTTC. Amino acids: CATSESELSSYEQYF.

In this sample, this clonotype turned up many times. The chain employs TRBV6-4 and TRBJ2-5, with unresolved D. The V and J ends lost 3 bases and 5 bases respectively, with 4 bases between them. The CDR3 contains 11 residues. Per the germline V gene, CDR1 is MRHNA and CDR2 is SNTAGT. The CDR3 region is CASSDSETQYF. CDR3 DNA: TGTGCCAGCAGTGATTCGGAGACCCAGTACTTC.

This clonotype turned up a few times. This chain links TRBV27 with TRBJ2-5; 7 bases are a match to TRBD2. J was trimmed by 1 base and V by 6 bases; bases with no gene match: 8. The CDR3 covers 15 residues. Germline-derived CDR1 and CDR2 are MNHEY and SMNVEV (reference sequence). Here the CDR3 reads CASSPKRGGQETQYF. The CDR3 DNA reads as TGTGCCAGCAGCCCAAAGCGGGGCGGCCAAGAGACCCAGTACTTC.

This clonotype was seen repeatedly, ten times or more. The chain employs TRBV6-5 and TRBJ2-7; TRBD1 might be the D (5 bases). Trimming left V 4 bases short and J 6 bases short, with 19 bases between. Germline CDR1 is MNHEY and CDR2 is SVGAGI. There are 15 residues in the CDR3. The CDR3 is CASSFSPQVHGEQYF. The CDR3 DNA reads TGTGCCAGCAGTTTCAGCCCACAGGTGCACGGCGAGCAGTACTTC.

This clonotype turned up a few times. The rearrangement links TRBV4-1 to TRBJ1-2; TRBD1 matches at 7 bases. This CDR3 has 16 amino acids. Looked up from germline, CDR1 is MGHRA and CDR2 is YSYEKL. The junction had 10 bases not matched to a gene; V was cut back by 2 bases and J by 4 bases. CDR3 in DNA: TGCGCCAGCAGCCAAACTGAGTCAGGGGGGATCTATGGCTACACCTTC. Translated, it gives CASSQTESGGIYGYTF.

This clonotype was detected ten times or more. The chain recombines TRBV20-1 with TRBJ2-3; D uncertain. Trimming shortened V by 0 bases and J by 0 bases, and 13 bases separated the two germline ends. The CDR3 has 16 amino acids. Per germline, CDR1 DFQATT and CDR2 SNEGSKA (reference sequence). The CDR3 loop reads CSARDLLSESTDTQYF. The DNA of the CDR3 is TGCAGTGCTAGAGATTTATTAAGCGAGAGCACAGATACGCAGTATTTT.

This clonotype showed up many times. The chain carries TRBV4-1 and TRBJ2-7; 8 nucleotides line up with TRBD1. Per the germline V gene, CDR1 is MGHRA and CDR2 is YSYEKL. The CDR3 is made up of 15 amino acids. Trimming took 1 base from V and 3 from J; bases not matched to a gene: 5. The CDR3 here is CASSQGRDRIYEQYF. DNA for the CDR3: TGCGCCAGCAGCCAAGGCCGGGACAGGATCTACGAGCAGTACTTC.

This clonotype was counted ten times or more. This chain joins TRBV2 and TRBJ2-4; TRBD1 matches 10 bases. J was trimmed by 9 bases and V by 7 bases; bases with no gene match: 9. Germline V gene sequence: CDR1 SNHLY, CDR2 FYNNEI. The length of the CDR3 is 14 residues. CDR3 nucleotide sequence: TGTGCCAGCACATCCGGGGACAGGGGCACCATTCAGTACTTC. Protein product: CASTSGDRGTIQYF. Supplemented by reference TRBV2 and TRBJ2-4, the full variable domain reads EPEVTQTPSHQVTQMGQEVILRCVPISNHLYFYWYRQILGQKVEFLVSFYNNEISEKSEIFDDQFSVERPDGSNFTLKIRSTKLEDSAMYFCASTSGDRGTIQYFGAGTRLSVL.

This clonotype has a handful of counts. This chain uses TRBV7-6 with TRBJ2-2, with a tentative D call TRBD1 (6 bases). Trimming removed 1 base from V and 4 bases from J, with 16 bases in between. This CDR3 is 17 amino acids long. Germline V gene lookup returns CDR1 SGHVS and CDR2 FNYEAQ. The CDR3 region has the DNA TGTGCCAGCAGCTTAGAAAAAGTCAGGGGTACCACCGGGGAGCTGTTTTTT. Amino acids: CASSLEKVRGTTGELFF.

This clonotype was recorded many times. This chain links TRBV28 with TRBJ2-1, with D perhaps matching TRBD2 (5 bases). The CDR3 is 12 residues long. Per germline, CDR1 MDHEN and CDR2 SYDVKM. V lost 5 bases and J lost 6, with 8 bases in between. The CDR3 bases are TGTGCCAGCAGTCTGGACTTCAATGAGCAGTTCTTC. Protein product: CASSLDFNEQFF.

This clonotype came up many times. CDR3 coding DNA: TGTGCCAGCAGCCCTGACAGGGGTAGAGCTTTCTTT. Amino acid sequence: CASSPDRGRAFF. This chain uses TRBV7-9 with TRBJ1-1; 8 nucleotides match TRBD1. Trimming cost V 5 bases and J 10 bases; bases outside gene matches: 6. The germline V gene encodes CDR1 SEHNR and CDR2 FQNEAQ (reference sequence). The CDR3 extends over 12 amino acids.

Only a few counts were recorded for this clonotype. This chain joins TRBV5-1 and TRBJ2-5; D remains unclear. The CDR3 totals 13 residues. V shed 2 bases and J shed 4 bases, with 9 bases lying between them. Germline CDR1 and CDR2: SGHRS and YFSETQ. Here the CDR3 DNA reads TGCGCCAGCAGCTTAGGCTATCGAGAGACCCAGTACTTC. Protein: CASSLGYRETQYF.

In its sample, this clonotype was seen many times. The J gene is TRBJ2-1, the V gene TRBV19; TRBD1 aligns across 12 bases. The CDR3 sequence is 16 residues long. Trimming cost V 9 bases and J 7 bases; bases outside gene matches: 13. Germline V gene lookup returns CDR1 LNHDA and CDR2 SQIVND (reference sequence). The CDR3 bases are TGTGCCAGAGATTCTGTACCGGGACAGGGGGCAAATGAGCAGTTCTTC. Translation gives CARDSVPGQGANEQFF.

This clonotype was seen many times. The chain is built from TRBV7-3 and TRBJ2-1; 10 bases are shared with TRBD2. The CDR3 extends over 15 amino acids. V lost 2 bases, J lost 8 bases, and 6 bases stayed unmatched. Germline CDR1 and CDR2: SGHTA and FQGTGA. Here the CDR3 reads CASSLLAGARDEQFF. For the CDR3, the DNA is TGTGCCAGCAGCTTACTAGCGGGGGCCAGGGATGAGCAGTTCTTC. The whole variable domain, filled in from reference TRBV7-3 and TRBJ2-1, reads GAGVSQTPSNKVTEKGKYVELRCDPISGHTALYWYRQSLGQGPEFLIYFQGTGAADDSGLPNDRFFAVRPEGSVSTLKIQRTERGDSAVYLCASSLLAGARDEQFFGPGTRLTVL.

This clonotype was picked up a small number of times. The chain uses TRBV6-2 or TRBV6-3 and TRBJ2-1; 15 bases agree with TRBD2. Trimming at V came to 6 bases and at J to 5 bases, leaving 2 bases not matched to a gene. Germline values: CDR1 MNHEY, CDR2 SVGEGT. The CDR3 extends over 15 amino acids. The chain's CDR3 is CASRGLAGGHNEQFF. The DNA for the CDR3 is TGTGCCAGCAGGGGACTAGCGGGGGGCCACAATGAGCAGTTCTTC.

This clonotype was counted only a few times. The CDR3 region has the DNA TGTGCCAGCCGAACCTACAGGGGCGCTAATCAGCCCCAGCATTTT. It specifies CASRTYRGANQPQHF. The chain has TRBV2 and TRBJ1-5; 7 bases agree with TRBD1. This CDR3 spans 15 amino acids. Looked up from germline, CDR1 is SNHLY and CDR2 is FYNNEI. V dropped 8 bases and J dropped 4; count of bases not matched to a gene: 11.

This clonotype was seen ten or more times. This rearrangement joins TRBV28 to TRBJ2-7; 8 bases are shared with TRBD1. The V segment lost 11 bases and the J segment 3 bases; nucleotides outside the gene matches: 9. The CDR3 consists of 13 residues. Germline assignment: CDR1 MDHEN and CDR2 SYDVKM. CDR3 region: CASQGTGLYEQYF. The CDR3 coding sequence is TGTGCCTCCCAAGGGACAGGCCTCTACGAGCAGTACTTC.

A few counts support this clonotype. This sequence joins TRBV3-1 and TRBJ2-3, with a tentative D call TRBD1 (5 bases). Germline lookup yields CDR1 LGHDT and CDR2 YNNKEL (reference sequence). Trimming took 4 bases from V and 4 from J, leaving 18 bases between them. The length of the CDR3 is 16 residues. The CDR3 DNA sequence: TGTGCCAGCAGCCTAGAAGACTTGGGGCCGGCAGATACGCAGTATTTT. This encodes CASSLEDLGPADTQYF.

This clonotype was seen many times. The CDR3 nucleotides are TGCGCCAGCAGCTTGATGGGTACCGGCTACGAGCAGTACTTC. Amino acid sequence: CASSLMGTGYEQYF. The chain combines TRBV5-1 with TRBJ2-7; D uncertain. Trimming stripped 1 base from V and 3 bases from J, with 11 bases between. This CDR3 is built from 14 residues. CDR1 and CDR2 from the germline V gene are SGHRS and YFSETQ.

This clonotype has just a few counts. The chain is built from TRBV15 and TRBJ2-3, with a possible D match to TRBD1 (5 bases). The CDR3 runs 16 residues. The V end lost 3 bases, the J end lost 0 bases, and 13 bases lay between the germline ends. Germline V lookup: CDR1 LNHNV, CDR2 YYDKDF (reference sequence). In DNA, the CDR3 is TGTGCCACCAGCAGTGGGTCAGGGATCAGCACAGATACGCAGTATTTT. It yields the protein CATSSGSGISTDTQYF.

The CDR3 DNA sequence: TGTGCCAGCAGCTTAAAGCGGGGGGGCCGCAATGAGCAGTTCTTC. It encodes CASSLKRGGRNEQFF. This chain uses TRBV14 with TRBJ2-1, with 10 nucleotides matching TRBD2. V shed 5 bases and J 6 bases; nucleotides not matched to a gene: 7. CDR1 is SGHDN, CDR2 FVKESK, per germline. The CDR3 loop spans 15 amino acids.

This clonotype was observed at least ten times. This chain uses TRBV9 with TRBJ2-3, with TRBD2 identical over 7 bases. The germline V gene encodes CDR1 SGDLS and CDR2 YYNGEE. The ends lost 4 bases at V and 10 bases at J; junction bases unmatched: 9. The CDR3 is made up of 13 amino acids. The CDR3 protein is CASSFTSAGPQYF. The CDR3 DNA sequence: TGTGCCAGCAGCTTCACTAGCGCCGGTCCGCAGTATTTT.

V is TRBV11-2 and J is TRBJ2-5, with 8 bases that match TRBD2. This CDR3 is 16 amino acids long. V was pared by 1 base and J by 4 bases, with 8 bases of the junction left unmatched. Looked up from germline, CDR1 is SGHAT and CDR2 is FQNNGV. The chain's CDR3 is CASSLVPGGAGETQYF. The CDR3 DNA is TGTGCCAGCAGCTTAGTCCCCGGGGGGGCGGGAGAGACCCAGTACTTC.